This T cell receptor (beta chain) was observed in a study of control samples from healthy donors and cancer patients. The repertoire was sequenced with immunoSEQ multiplex PCR; TCRdb's copy has only in-frame clones and lacks some. Of approximately 180,000 clones in the sample, more than 90% are singletons; the top ten hold 2% to 2.5%. Trimming pared 5 bases from V and 7 bases from J, leaving 12 bases between. This CDR3 region has 13 residues. Germline lookup yields CDR1 MNHEY and CDR2 SVGAGI. The rearrangement joins TRBV6-5 to TRBJ2-1; no clear D gene. Sequencing was done on a sample of blood. The receptor's source is a woman aged 40 to 50 in good health. The CDR3 loop is CASSMGRMNEQFF. The CDR3 DNA sequence: TGTGCCAGCAGTATGGGCCGTATGAATGAGCAGTTCTTC.